This T cell receptor (beta chain) was captured in a study of blood T cell repertoires in COVID-19. Germline V gives CDR1 LGHNA, CDR2 YSLEER. The CDR3 extends over 16 amino acids. V shed 0 bases and J shed 6 bases, with 14 bases lying between them. Per the study methods: Using reference gene primer amplification, nucleated cell counts were estimated. This table comes from immunoSEQ multiplex PCR, and its TCRdb copy is limited to in-frame clones, with some not included. V and J calls plus clone size are reproduced from that table; the DNA served to infer D and trimming. The table records around 270,000 clones, about four fifths of them present only once.

This chain connects TRBV4-3 to TRBJ2-2, with D possibly being TRBD2 (5 bases). The specimen was peripheral blood. The receptor was isolated from a person aged 65 to 79 with COVID-19, enrolled during active disease. The CDR3 nucleotides read TGCGCCAGCAGCCAAGAAAGGGTGGGGAGACCCGGGGAGCTGTTTTTT. This translates into CASSQERVGRPGELFF.